These T cell receptor beta chains were read from a single sample in a study of blood T cells in healthy people across ages. TCRdb passed the 5' RACE reads through MiXCR, listing each CDR3 protein once. The sample gives approximately 1.5 million distinct CDR3 sequences, about 32% of which show up once; around 11% is in the top ten. The sequenced material came from blood. The receptors stem from a woman in her twenties or thirties in good health. Each CDR3 is given without its conserved first and last residue.

>TRBJ2-5|TRBV7-7
ASREGVSQQETQY
>TRBJ2-7|TRBV4-1
ASSHRLAGLSEQY
>TRBJ2-7|TRBV2
ASSEAVVDEQY
>TRBJ1-2|TRBV12-3/TRBV12-4
ASQNRVGYT
>TRBJ2-7|TRBV5-1
ASSLGGTSGYYEQY
>TRBJ1-6|TRBV7-2
ASSLHAGGGGSPRH
>TRBJ1-5|TRBV7-2
ASSPLLSVQPQH
>TRBJ2-2|TRBV29-1
SARVTPTGELF
>TRBJ2-2|TRBV4-1
ASSQRSGILPGELF
>TRBJ2-7|TRBV20-1
SARGGEGAPYEQY
>TRBJ1-4|TRBV29-1
STQAAGGNEKLF
>TRBJ2-7|TRBV20-1
SASRPSGGRTYEQY
>TRBJ2-3|TRBV24-1
ATRGQRTDTQY
>TRBJ2-7|TRBV14
ASSPRVVDRSSYEQY
>TRBJ2-7|TRBV4-1
ASSHPTGVGEQY
>TRBJ1-2|TRBV25-1
ASSGDRRYGYT
>TRBJ1-3|TRBV15
ATSRDGGQGASDTIY
>TRBJ2-5|TRBV20-1
SARVWTEETQY
>TRBJ2-1|TRBV18
ASSQGADSPEQF
>TRBJ2-7|TRBV3-1
ASTPNWSSYEQY
>TRBJ2-1|TRBV15
ATSRDGGGNEQF
>TRBJ2-1|TRBV4-1
ASSQVISGSSYNEQF
>TRBJ2-7|TRBV20-1
SARGGFPGYEQY
>-|TRBV21-1
ASSKVYGDEQY
>TRBJ1-5|TRBV7-3
ASSPGRRVNNQPQH
>TRBJ2-7|TRBV6-5
ASSSASIYEQY
>TRBJ2-1|TRBV20-1
SAREGGLAGYEQF
>TRBJ2-7|TRBV20-1
SATHKGEFYEQY
>TRBJ2-3|TRBV4-1
ASSQDVSGRAQDTQY
>TRBJ2-4|TRBV27
ASSPGTGRSNLNIQY
>TRBJ2-1|TRBV9
ASSVGLGTSGESSYNEQF
>TRBJ2-7|TRBV3-1
ASSQRGFEGEQY
>TRBJ2-7|TRBV12-3/TRBV12-4
ASRPNFGTSGGYEQY
>TRBJ1-2|TRBV10-3
VISPDGGSGYT
>TRBJ2-2|TRBV12-5
ASGFGTGELF
>TRBJ2-7|TRBV20-1
SARSGVAYEQY
>TRBJ2-1|TRBV2
ASSRQPYLQTGEQF
>TRBJ1-1|TRBV6-1
ASSDFAGRTEAF
>TRBJ2-1|TRBV10-3
AISEGQGTPLSYNEQF
>TRBJ1-2|TRBV20-1
SATGGVYGYT
>TRBJ2-3|TRBV5-6
ASRPGTDSLTDTQY
>TRBJ2-7|TRBV7-9
ASSSNRQGSYEQY
>TRBJ2-1|TRBV10-3
AISLLAGDYNEQF
>TRBJ1-1|TRBV2
ASSVRDTNTEAF
>TRBJ2-5|TRBV5-1
ASRTGTSGGARETQY
>-|TRBV20-1
SAREGTGIYEQY
>TRBJ2-7|TRBV20-1
SADLTGPSSYEQY
>TRBJ1-2|TRBV5-1
ASRQEANYGYT
>TRBJ2-7|TRBV7-8
ASSSAGREQY
>TRBJ1-4|TRBV12-3/TRBV12-4
ASSSKGFGNEKLF
>TRBJ2-2|TRBV28
ASSSPQGPSGELF
>TRBJ1-1|TRBV4-1
ASSLGAVRNTEAF
>TRBJ2-7|TRBV7-2
ASSLAGQQIISYEQY
>TRBJ1-4|TRBV7-9
ASSSRLSGAEKLF
>TRBJ1-1|TRBV6-2/TRBV6-3
ASSKPMGRGEAF